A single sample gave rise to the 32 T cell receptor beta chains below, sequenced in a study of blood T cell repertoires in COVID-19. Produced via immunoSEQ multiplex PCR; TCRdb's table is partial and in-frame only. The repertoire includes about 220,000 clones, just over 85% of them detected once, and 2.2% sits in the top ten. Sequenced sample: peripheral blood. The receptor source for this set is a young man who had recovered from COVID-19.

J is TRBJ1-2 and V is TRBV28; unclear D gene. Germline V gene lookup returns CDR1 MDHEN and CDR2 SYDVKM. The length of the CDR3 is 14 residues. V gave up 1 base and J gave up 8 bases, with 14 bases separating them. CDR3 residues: CASSLLGRAEGYTF. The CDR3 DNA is TGTGCCAGCAGTTTATTAGGGAGGGCGGAGGGCTACACCTTC.

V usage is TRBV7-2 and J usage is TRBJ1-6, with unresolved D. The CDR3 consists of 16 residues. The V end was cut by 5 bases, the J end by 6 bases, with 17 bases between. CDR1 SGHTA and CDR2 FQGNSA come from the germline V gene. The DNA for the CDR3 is TGTGCCAGCAGCCCCACCCGGAGGCCTCCTAATTCACCCCTCCACTTT. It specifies CASSPTRRPPNSPLHF. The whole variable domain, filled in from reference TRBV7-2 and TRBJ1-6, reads GAGVSQSPSNKVTEKGKDVELRCDPISGHTALYWYRQSLGQGLEFLIYFQGNSAPDKSGLPSDRFSAERTGGSVSTLTIQRTQQEDSAVYLCASSPTRRPPNSPLHFGNGTRLTVT.

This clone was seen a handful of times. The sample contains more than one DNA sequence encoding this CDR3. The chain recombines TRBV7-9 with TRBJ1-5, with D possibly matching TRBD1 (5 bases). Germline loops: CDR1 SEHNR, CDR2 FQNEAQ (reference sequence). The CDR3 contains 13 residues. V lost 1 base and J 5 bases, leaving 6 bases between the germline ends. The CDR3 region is CASSLGGDQPQHF. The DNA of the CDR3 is TGTGCCAGCAGCTTAGGGGGGGATCAGCCCCAGCATTTT. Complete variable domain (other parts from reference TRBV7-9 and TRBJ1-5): DTGVSQNPRHKITKRGQNVTFRCDPISEHNRLYWYRQTLGQGPEFLTYFQNEAQLEKSRLLSDRFSAERPKGSFSTLEIQRTEQGDSAMYLCASSLGGDQPQHFGDGTRLSIL.

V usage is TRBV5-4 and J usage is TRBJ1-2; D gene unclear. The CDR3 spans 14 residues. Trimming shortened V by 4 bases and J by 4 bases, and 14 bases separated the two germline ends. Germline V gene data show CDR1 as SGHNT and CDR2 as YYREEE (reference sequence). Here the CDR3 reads CASSPSPEIYGYTF. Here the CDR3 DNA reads TGTGCCAGCAGCCCCTCACCGGAGATCTATGGCTACACCTTC.

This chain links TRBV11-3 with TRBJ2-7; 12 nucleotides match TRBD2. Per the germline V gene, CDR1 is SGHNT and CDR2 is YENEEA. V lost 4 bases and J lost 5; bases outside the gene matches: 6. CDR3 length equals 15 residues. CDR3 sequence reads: CASSSLAGGLNEQYF. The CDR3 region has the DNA TGTGCCAGCAGCTCCCTAGCGGGGGGGCTAAACGAGCAGTACTTC. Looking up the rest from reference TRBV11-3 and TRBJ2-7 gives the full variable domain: EAGVVQSPRYKIIEKKQPVAFWCNPISGHNTLYWYLQNLGQGPELLIRYENEEAVDDSQLPKDRFSAERLKGVDSTLKIQPAELGDSAVYLCASSSLAGGLNEQYFGPGTRLTVT.

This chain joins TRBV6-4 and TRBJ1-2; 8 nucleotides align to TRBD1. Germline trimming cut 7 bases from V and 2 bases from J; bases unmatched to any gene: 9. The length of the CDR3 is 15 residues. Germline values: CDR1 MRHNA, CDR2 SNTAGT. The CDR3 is CASTPSGGSNYGYTF. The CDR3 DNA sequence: TGTGCCAGCACACCCTCAGGGGGCTCGAACTATGGCTACACCTTC.

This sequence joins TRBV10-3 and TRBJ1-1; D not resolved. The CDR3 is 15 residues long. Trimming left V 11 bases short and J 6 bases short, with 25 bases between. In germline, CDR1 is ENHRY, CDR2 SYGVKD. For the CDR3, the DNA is TGTGCCGCGAGGGCAGCAAGCGACCTCTTGGCTGAAGCTTTCTTT. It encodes CAARAASDLLAEAFF.

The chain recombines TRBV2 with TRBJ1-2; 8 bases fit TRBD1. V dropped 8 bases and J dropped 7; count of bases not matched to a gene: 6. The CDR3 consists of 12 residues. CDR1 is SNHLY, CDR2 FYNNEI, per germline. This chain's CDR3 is CASGQGPAGYTF. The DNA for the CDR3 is TGTGCCAGCGGACAGGGACCCGCTGGCTACACCTTC.

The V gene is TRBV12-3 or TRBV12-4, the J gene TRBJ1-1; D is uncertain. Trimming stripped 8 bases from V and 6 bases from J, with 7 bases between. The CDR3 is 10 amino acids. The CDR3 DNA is TGTGCCAGCGGCTCACCTGAAGCTTTCTTT. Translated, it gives CASGSPEAFF.

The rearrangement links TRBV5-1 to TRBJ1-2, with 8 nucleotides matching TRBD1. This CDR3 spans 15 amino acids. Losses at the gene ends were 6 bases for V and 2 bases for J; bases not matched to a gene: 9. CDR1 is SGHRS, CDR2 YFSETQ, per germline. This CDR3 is CASTRGRGQNYGYTF. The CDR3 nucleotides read TGCGCCAGCACCAGGGGGCGCGGTCAGAACTATGGCTACACCTTC.

The CDR3 nucleotides read TGTGCCAGTAGTATAAACAGGGTTTATAGCAATCAGCCCCAGCATTTT. Protein product: CASSINRVYSNQPQHF. V and J are TRBV19 and TRBJ1-5; tentatively, D is TRBD1 (6 bases). The CDR3 contains 16 residues. V lost 2 bases and J 0 bases, leaving 11 bases between the germline ends. Germline values: CDR1 LNHDA, CDR2 SQIVND (reference sequence).

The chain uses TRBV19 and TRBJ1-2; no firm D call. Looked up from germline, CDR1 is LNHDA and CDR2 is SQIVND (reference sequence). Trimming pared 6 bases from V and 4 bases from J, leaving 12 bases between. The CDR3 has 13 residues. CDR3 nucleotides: TGTGCCAGTAGGATACGAGCTACCTATGGCTACACCTTC. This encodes CASRIRATYGYTF.

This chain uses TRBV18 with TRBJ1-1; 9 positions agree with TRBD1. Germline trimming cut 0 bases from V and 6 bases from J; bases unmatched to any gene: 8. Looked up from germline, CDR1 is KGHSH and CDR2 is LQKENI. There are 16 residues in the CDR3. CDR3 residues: CASSPPRGQGGPEAFF. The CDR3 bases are TGTGCCAGCTCACCACCGAGGGGACAGGGCGGGCCTGAAGCTTTCTTT.

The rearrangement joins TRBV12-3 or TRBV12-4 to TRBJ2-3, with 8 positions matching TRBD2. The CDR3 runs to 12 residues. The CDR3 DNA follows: TGTTCCTGGCGGGGGGGCACAGATACGCAGTATTTT. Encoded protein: CSWRGGTDTQYF.

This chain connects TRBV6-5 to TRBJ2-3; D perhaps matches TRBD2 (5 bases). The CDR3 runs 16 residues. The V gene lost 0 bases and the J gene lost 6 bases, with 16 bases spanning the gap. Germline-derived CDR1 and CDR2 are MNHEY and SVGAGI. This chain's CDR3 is CASSYSPASTRDTQYF. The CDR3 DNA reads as TGTGCCAGCAGTTACTCCCCAGCTAGCACGCGCGATACGCAGTATTTT.

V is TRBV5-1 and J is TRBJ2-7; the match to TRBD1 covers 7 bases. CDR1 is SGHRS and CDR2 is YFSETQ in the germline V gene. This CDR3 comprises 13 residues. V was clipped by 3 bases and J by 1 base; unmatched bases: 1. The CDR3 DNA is TGCGCCAGCAGCTCGGGACAGTCCTACGAGCAGTACTTC. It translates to CASSSGQSYEQYF. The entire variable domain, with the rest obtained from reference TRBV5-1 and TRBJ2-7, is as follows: KAGVTQTPRYLIKTRGQQVTLSCSPISGHRSVSWYQQTPGQGLQFLFEYFSETQRNKGNFPGRFSGRQFSNSRSEMNVSTLELGDSALYLCASSSGQSYEQYFGPGTRLTVT.

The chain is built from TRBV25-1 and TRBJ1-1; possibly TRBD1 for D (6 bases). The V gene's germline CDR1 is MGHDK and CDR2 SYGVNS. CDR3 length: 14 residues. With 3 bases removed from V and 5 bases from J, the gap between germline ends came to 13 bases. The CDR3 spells CASSEAGAWTEAFF. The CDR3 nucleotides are TGTGCCAGCAGTGAGGCGGGGGCATGGACTGAAGCTTTCTTT. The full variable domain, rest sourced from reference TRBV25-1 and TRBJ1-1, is EADIYQTPRYLVIGTGKKITLECSQTMGHDKMYWYQQDPGMELHLIHYSYGVNSTEKGDLSSESTVSRIRTEHFPLTLESARPSHTSQYLCASSEAGAWTEAFFGQGTRLTVV.

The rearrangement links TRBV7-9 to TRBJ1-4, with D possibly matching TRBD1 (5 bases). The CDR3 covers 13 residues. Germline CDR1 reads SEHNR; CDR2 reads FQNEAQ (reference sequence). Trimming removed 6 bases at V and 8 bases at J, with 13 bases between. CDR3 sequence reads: CASSPRVGEKLFF. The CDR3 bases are TGTGCCAGCAGTCCCAGGGTAGGCGAAAAACTGTTTTTT.

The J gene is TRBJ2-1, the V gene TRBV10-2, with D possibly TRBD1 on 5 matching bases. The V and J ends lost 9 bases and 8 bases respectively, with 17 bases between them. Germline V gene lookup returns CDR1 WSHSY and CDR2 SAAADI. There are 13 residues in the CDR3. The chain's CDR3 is CARGSGYSDEQFF. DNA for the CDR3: TGCGCCAGAGGGTCAGGGTATAGTGATGAGCAGTTCTTC.

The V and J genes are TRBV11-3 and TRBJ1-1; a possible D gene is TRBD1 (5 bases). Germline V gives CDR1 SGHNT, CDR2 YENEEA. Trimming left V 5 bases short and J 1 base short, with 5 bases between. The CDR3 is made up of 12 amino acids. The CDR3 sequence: CASSQGNTEAFF. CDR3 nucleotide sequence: TGTGCCAGCAGCCAGGGGAACACTGAAGCTTTCTTT.

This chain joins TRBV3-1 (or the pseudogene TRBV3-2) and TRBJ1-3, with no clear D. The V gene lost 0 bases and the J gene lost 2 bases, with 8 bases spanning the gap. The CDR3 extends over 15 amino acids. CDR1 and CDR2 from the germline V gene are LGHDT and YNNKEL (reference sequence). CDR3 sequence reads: CASSQESRPGNTIYF. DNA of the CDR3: TGTGCCAGCAGCCAAGAAAGCAGGCCTGGAAACACCATATATTTT.

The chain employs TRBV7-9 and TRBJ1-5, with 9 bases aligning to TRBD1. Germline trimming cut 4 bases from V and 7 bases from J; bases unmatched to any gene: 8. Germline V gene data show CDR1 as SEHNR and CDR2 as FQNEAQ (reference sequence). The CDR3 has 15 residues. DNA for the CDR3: TGTGCCAGCAGCTCCACAGGGGGCTTCGGCCAGCCCCAGCATTTT. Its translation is CASSSTGGFGQPQHF.

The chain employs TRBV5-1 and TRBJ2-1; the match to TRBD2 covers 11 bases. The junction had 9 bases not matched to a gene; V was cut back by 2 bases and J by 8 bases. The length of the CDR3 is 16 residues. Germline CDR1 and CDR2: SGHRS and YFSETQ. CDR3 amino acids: CASSFSLAGGGDEQFF. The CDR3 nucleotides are TGCGCCAGCAGCTTTAGCCTAGCGGGGGGAGGGGATGAGCAGTTCTTC.

The CDR3 sequence is CASSHQTGDSHEQYF. CDR3 DNA: TGCGCCAGCAGCCACCAGACAGGGGACTCACACGAGCAGTACTTC. This sequence joins TRBV4-1 and TRBJ2-7; 8 bases match TRBD1. Germline V gene data show CDR1 as MGHRA and CDR2 as YSYEKL. V dropped 3 bases and J dropped 5; count of bases not matched to a gene: 9. The CDR3 covers 15 residues.

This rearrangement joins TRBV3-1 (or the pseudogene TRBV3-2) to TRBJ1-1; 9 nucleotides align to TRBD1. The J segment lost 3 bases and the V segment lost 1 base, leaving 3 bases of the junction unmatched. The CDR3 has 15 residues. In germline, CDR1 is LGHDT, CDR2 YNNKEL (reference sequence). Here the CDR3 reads CASSQAGQGYTEAFF. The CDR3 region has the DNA TGTGCCAGCAGCCAAGCCGGACAGGGGTACACTGAAGCTTTCTTT.

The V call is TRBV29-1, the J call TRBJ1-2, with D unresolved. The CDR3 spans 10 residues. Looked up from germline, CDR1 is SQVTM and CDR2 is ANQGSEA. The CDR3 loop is CINQRYGYTF. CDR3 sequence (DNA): TGCATCAACCAGAGGTATGGCTACACCTTC. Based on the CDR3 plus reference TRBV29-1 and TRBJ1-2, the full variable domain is SAVISQKPSRDICQRGTSLTIQCQVDSQVTMMFWYRQQPGQSLTLIATANQGSEATYESGFVIDKFPISRPNLTFSTLTVSNMSPEDSSIYLCINQRYGYTFGSGTRLTVV.

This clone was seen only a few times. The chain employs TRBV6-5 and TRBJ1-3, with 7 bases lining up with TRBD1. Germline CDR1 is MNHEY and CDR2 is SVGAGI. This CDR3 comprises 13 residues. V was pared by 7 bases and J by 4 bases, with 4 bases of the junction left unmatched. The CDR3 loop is CASNPTGGNTIYF. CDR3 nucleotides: TGTGCCAGCAACCCGACAGGGGGAAACACCATATATTTT.

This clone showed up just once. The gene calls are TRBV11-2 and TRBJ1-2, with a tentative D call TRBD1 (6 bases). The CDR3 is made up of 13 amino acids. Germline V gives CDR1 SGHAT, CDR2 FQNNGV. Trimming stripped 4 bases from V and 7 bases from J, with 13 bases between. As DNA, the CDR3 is TGTGCCAGCAGCTCGCAGGGGAAACTTGGCTACACCTTC. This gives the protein CASSSQGKLGYTF.

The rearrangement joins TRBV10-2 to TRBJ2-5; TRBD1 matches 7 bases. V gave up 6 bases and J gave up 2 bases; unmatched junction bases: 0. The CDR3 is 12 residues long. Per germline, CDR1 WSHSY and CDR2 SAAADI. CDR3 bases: TGCGCCAGCAGGGACAGGCAAGAGACCCAGTACTTC. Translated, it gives CASRDRQETQYF.

The CDR3 loop reads CASSLLPGPNTEAFF. The CDR3 DNA reads TGTGCCAGCAGCCTCCTTCCAGGGCCTAACACTGAAGCTTTCTTT. The rearrangement links TRBV3-1 (or the pseudogene TRBV3-2) to TRBJ1-1; D possibly corresponds to TRBD1 (5 bases). Trimming pared 4 bases from V and 2 bases from J, leaving 14 bases between. The length of the CDR3 is 15 residues. Per germline, CDR1 LGHDT and CDR2 YNNKEL (reference sequence).

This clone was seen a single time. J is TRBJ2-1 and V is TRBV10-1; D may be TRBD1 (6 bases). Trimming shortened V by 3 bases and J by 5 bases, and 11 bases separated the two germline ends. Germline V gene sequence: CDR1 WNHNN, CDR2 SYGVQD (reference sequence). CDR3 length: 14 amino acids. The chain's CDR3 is CASSEGQGNNEQFF. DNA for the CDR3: TGCGCCAGCAGTGAAGGGCAGGGGAACAATGAGCAGTTCTTC.

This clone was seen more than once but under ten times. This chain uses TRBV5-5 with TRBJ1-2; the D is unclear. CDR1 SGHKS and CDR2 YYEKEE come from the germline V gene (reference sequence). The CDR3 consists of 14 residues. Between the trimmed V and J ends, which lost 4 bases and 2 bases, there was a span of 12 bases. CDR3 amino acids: CASSAWPGNYGYTF. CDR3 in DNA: TGTGCCAGCAGCGCCTGGCCGGGAAACTATGGCTACACCTTC.